A few counts support the clone carrying this T cell receptor (beta chain). The sample belongs to a study of early T cells in non-severe SARS-CoV-2 infection. TCRdb reprocessed the 5' RACE reads with MiXCR, giving one entry per CDR3 protein. The sample holds about 73,000 distinct CDR3 sequences, roughly 15% seen once. Per the germline V gene, CDR1 is SQVTM and CDR2 is ANQGSEA. The CDR3 runs to 13 residues. V trimming: 7 bases; J trimming: 1 base; junction bases outside the gene matches: 5. The sequence was obtained from an adult who was a healthcare worker with PCR-confirmed SARS-CoV-2 infection or an uninfected control (not recorded which). This chain joins TRBV29-1 and TRBJ2-5, with TRBD2 matching over 8 bases. Material for sequencing was whole blood. CDR3 DNA: TGCAGCGCCCGGACTAGCCCCCAAGAGACCCAGTACTTC. Amino acids: CSARTSPQETQYF. Based on the CDR3 plus reference TRBV29-1 and TRBJ2-5, the full variable domain is SAVISQKPSRDICQRGTSLTIQCQVDSQVTMMFWYRQQPGQSLTLIATANQGSEATYESGFVIDKFPISRPNLTFSTLTVSNMSPEDSSIYLCSARTSPQETQYFGPGTRLLVL.